These 19 T cell receptor beta chains were sequenced from one sample in a study of PD-L1 blockade in urothelial cancer. Measured with immunoSEQ multiplex PCR; TCRdb has only the in-frame clones, and not every one. The sample lists about 2,500 clones; 30% to 45% were seen once. This material consisted of tumor tissue, taken before atezolizumab (anti-PD-L1) treatment. Receptors were obtained from a man in his sixties with urothelial cancer.

The rearrangement links TRBV6-8 to TRBJ2-2, with D possibly being TRBD1 or TRBD2 (6 bases each). The CDR3 is 16 amino acids. The germline V gene encodes CDR1 MNHGY and CDR2 SAAAGT. V was pared by 1 base and J by 7 bases, with 16 bases between. The CDR3 loop is CASSYWTRGAFGELFF. The DNA of the CDR3 is TGTGCCAGCAGTTACTGGACGAGGGGGGCATTCGGGGAGCTGTTTTTT.

This clone was observed a handful of times. This chain connects TRBV11-3 to TRBJ2-1; D is ambiguous. The CDR3 spans 14 residues. CDR1 and CDR2 from the germline V gene are SGHNT and YENEEA. Trimming took 2 bases from V and 6 from J, leaving 11 bases between them. CDR3 bases: TGTGCCAGCAGCTTATCCCCCACTTCCAATGAGCAGTTCTTC. Residues: CASSLSPTSNEQFF. Full variable domain (outside the CDR3, taken from reference TRBV11-3 and TRBJ2-1): EAGVVQSPRYKIIEKKQPVAFWCNPISGHNTLYWYLQNLGQGPELLIRYENEEAVDDSQLPKDRFSAERLKGVDSTLKIQPAELGDSAVYLCASSLSPTSNEQFFGPGTRLTVL.

V and J are TRBV30 and TRBJ1-4; the D is unclear. Germline assignment: CDR1 GTSNPN and CDR2 SVGIG (reference sequence). V lost 0 bases and J 5 bases, leaving 4 bases between the germline ends. The CDR3 runs to 12 residues. Here the CDR3 reads CAWSVANEKLFF. The CDR3 DNA sequence: TGTGCCTGGAGTGTGGCGAATGAAAAACTGTTTTTT. Filled out from reference TRBV30 and TRBJ1-4, the complete variable domain reads SQTIHQWPATLVQPVGSPLSLECTVEGTSNPNLYWYRQAAGRGLQLLFYSVGIGQISSEVPQNLSASRPQDRQFILSSKKLLLSDSGFYLCAWSVANEKLFFGSGTQLSVL.

This clone has only a few counts. The chain uses TRBV10-1 and TRBJ2-7; a possible D gene is TRBD2 (5 bases). The CDR3 spans 14 residues. Deletions cut 3 bases from V and 5 bases from J, with 14 bases between. CDR1 is WNHNN and CDR2 is SYGVQD in the germline V gene (reference sequence). The CDR3 loop reads CASSDSQDFHEQYF. For the CDR3, the DNA is TGCGCCAGCAGTGATAGCCAGGACTTCCACGAGCAGTACTTC.

This clone was recorded a few times. The CDR3 region has the DNA TGCGCCAGTAGCCAGGACCGGGCAATACATCAGCCCCAGCATTTT. It is translated as CASSQDRAIHQPQHF. V gene TRBV5-1 combines with J gene TRBJ1-5; D is unresolved. Germline values: CDR1 SGHRS, CDR2 YFSETQ. V gave up 8 bases and J gave up 5 bases, with 20 bases separating them. The CDR3 has 15 amino acids.

This clone was seen more than once but under ten times. The V call is TRBV15, the J call TRBJ2-7; either TRBD1 or TRBD2 may fit D (5 bases each). Germline V gives CDR1 LNHNV, CDR2 YYDKDF (reference sequence). V lost 5 bases to trimming and J lost 4 bases, with 18 bases between them. The CDR3 has 15 amino acids. DNA for the CDR3: TGTGCCACCAGCCTAGGGACCGACGACTTGTACGAGCAGTACTTC. This sequence encodes CATSLGTDDLYEQYF.

This clone was recorded a few times. The V gene is TRBV19, the J gene TRBJ1-4; D gene unclear. Trimming removed 7 bases at V and 2 bases at J, with 11 bases between. Per germline, CDR1 LNHDA and CDR2 SQIVND (reference sequence). The length of the CDR3 is 14 residues. The CDR3 DNA sequence: TGTGCCAGTACCGCTATGGGGACTAATGAAAAACTGTTTTTT. This translates into CASTAMGTNEKLFF.

The rearrangement links TRBV19 to TRBJ1-2; TRBD1 matches at 11 bases. The CDR3 runs to 13 residues. Trimming took 6 bases from V and 4 from J; bases not matched to a gene: 1. Germline loops: CDR1 LNHDA, CDR2 SQIVND (reference sequence). The CDR3 reads CASRGQGAYGYTF. The CDR3 nucleotides read TGTGCCAGTAGAGGACAGGGGGCCTATGGCTACACCTTC.

The chain carries TRBV19 and TRBJ2-1, with 8 nucleotides matching TRBD1. The CDR3 length is 16 residues. The germline V gene has CDR1 LNHDA and CDR2 SQIVND (reference sequence). The J segment lost 0 bases and the V segment lost 5 bases, leaving 6 bases of the junction unmatched. CDR3 amino acids: CASSPLQGDSYNEQFF. The CDR3 DNA follows: TGTGCCAGTAGTCCCCTACAGGGGGACTCCTACAATGAGCAGTTCTTC.

This clone turned up a few times. The chain couples TRBV6-8 to TRBJ1-6; TRBD1 aligns across 8 bases. From germline, CDR1 is MNHGY and CDR2 SAAAGT. This CDR3 spans 15 amino acids. Trimming at V came to 6 bases and at J to 10 bases, leaving 11 bases not matched to a gene. CDR3 region: CASSEDRALGSPLHF. Here the CDR3 DNA reads TGTGCCAGCAGCGAGGACAGGGCCCTAGGGTCACCCCTCCACTTT.

This clone was detected only a few times. The J gene is TRBJ1-6, the V gene TRBV15, with D hard to call. This CDR3 has 15 amino acids. The germline CDR1 and CDR2 sequences are LNHNV and YYDKDF (reference sequence). V dropped 0 bases and J dropped 8 bases, with 11 bases sitting between them. The DNA of the CDR3 is TGTGCCACCAGCAGAGATTGGGCAGGAGATTCACCCCTCCACTTT. This encodes CATSRDWAGDSPLHF.

The chain joins TRBV18 to TRBJ2-2; D unresolved. This CDR3 comprises 12 residues. Deletions cut 5 bases from V and 8 bases from J, with 9 bases between. Germline CDR1 KGHSH, CDR2 LQKENI. The CDR3 is CASSWMGGELFF. CDR3 nucleotide sequence: TGTGCCAGCTCATGGATGGGAGGGGAGCTGTTTTTT.

In its sample, this clone was seen a few times. The chain recombines TRBV9 with TRBJ1-5; 8 nucleotides agree with TRBD1. V was pared by 6 bases and J by 6 bases, with 8 bases of the junction left unmatched. Germline-derived CDR1 and CDR2 are SGDLS and YYNGEE. There are 14 residues in the CDR3. The CDR3 loop reads CASTLQGVRQPQHF. In DNA form, the CDR3 reads TGTGCCAGCACCCTACAGGGGGTTCGTCAGCCCCAGCATTTT.

The rearrangement uses TRBV6-8 and TRBJ2-5, with D perhaps being TRBD1 or TRBD2 (5 bases each). The germline gives CDR1 MNHGY, CDR2 SAAAGT. This CDR3 is 12 amino acids long. V was pared by 9 bases and J by 9 bases, with 17 bases between. The chain's CDR3 is CASGTPGEAQYF. The CDR3 DNA follows: TGTGCCAGTGGGACCCCCGGTGAGGCCCAGTACTTC.

About this clone: One end of the junction fails to match germline, which may point to a read error. The rearrangement joins TRBV5-1 to TRBJ1-4; D unclear. The CDR3 has 14 amino acids. CDR1 is SGHRS and CDR2 is YFSETQ in the germline V gene. CDR3 DNA sequence: TGCGCCAGCAGCCCGACGTCGGCCGTGGAAAAACTATTTTTT. This translates into CASSPTSAVEKLFF.

The chain combines TRBV11-3 with TRBJ2-5, with no clear D. Germline V gives CDR1 SGHNT, CDR2 YENEEA. The CDR3 length is 15 residues. V lost 0 bases to trimming and J lost 0 bases, with 8 bases between them. In nucleotides, the CDR3 is TGTGCCAGCAGCTTAGATTGGCAGTACCAAGAGACCCAGTACTTC. Translation gives CASSLDWQYQETQYF. Drawing the rest from reference TRBV11-3 and TRBJ2-5, the complete variable domain is EAGVVQSPRYKIIEKKQPVAFWCNPISGHNTLYWYLQNLGQGPELLIRYENEEAVDDSQLPKDRFSAERLKGVDSTLKIQPAELGDSAVYLCASSLDWQYQETQYFGPGTRLLVL.

The chain employs TRBV19 and TRBJ1-1; 7 bases are a match to TRBD1. V was clipped by 6 bases and J by 0 bases; unmatched bases: 10. The CDR3 has 16 amino acids. Germline CDR1 reads LNHDA; CDR2 reads SQIVND (reference sequence). The CDR3 region has the DNA TGTGCCAGTAGCGCGAGAGGGACAGCACTGAACACTGAAGCTTTCTTT. Its protein is CASSARGTALNTEAFF.

The chain employs TRBV9 and TRBJ2-4; D gene unclear. From germline, CDR1 is SGDLS and CDR2 YYNGEE. The V end lost 0 bases, the J end lost 5 bases, and 6 bases lay between the germline ends. The CDR3 runs to 13 residues. In DNA, the CDR3 is TGTGCCAGCAGCGTAGCTGAAGAAAACATTCAGTACTTC. Translated: CASSVAEENIQYF.

The chain is built from TRBV15 and TRBJ2-6; 10 bases map to TRBD1. Germline V gene data show CDR1 as LNHNV and CDR2 as YYDKDF (reference sequence). Unmatched junction bases numbered 5, after V lost 3 bases and J lost 0 bases. The length of the CDR3 is 18 residues. CDR3 sequence (DNA): TGTGCCACCAGCAGCCCGGGACAGGGGATCTCTGGGGCCAACGTCCTGACTTTC. It codes for CATSSPGQGISGANVLTF.